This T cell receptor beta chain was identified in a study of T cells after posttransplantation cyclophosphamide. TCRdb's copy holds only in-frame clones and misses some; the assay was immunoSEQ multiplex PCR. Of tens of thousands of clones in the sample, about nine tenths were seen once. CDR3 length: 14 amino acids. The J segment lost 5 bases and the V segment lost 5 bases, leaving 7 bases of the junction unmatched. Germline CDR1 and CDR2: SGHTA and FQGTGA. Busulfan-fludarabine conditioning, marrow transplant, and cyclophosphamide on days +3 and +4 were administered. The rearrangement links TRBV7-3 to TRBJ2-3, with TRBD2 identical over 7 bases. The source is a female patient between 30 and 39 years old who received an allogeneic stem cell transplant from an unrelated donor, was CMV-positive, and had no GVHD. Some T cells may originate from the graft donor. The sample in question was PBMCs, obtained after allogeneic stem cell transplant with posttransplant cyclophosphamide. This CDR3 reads CASSRQRGRDTQYF. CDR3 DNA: TGTGCCAGCAGCCGACAGCGGGGCCGAGATACGCAGTATTTT.